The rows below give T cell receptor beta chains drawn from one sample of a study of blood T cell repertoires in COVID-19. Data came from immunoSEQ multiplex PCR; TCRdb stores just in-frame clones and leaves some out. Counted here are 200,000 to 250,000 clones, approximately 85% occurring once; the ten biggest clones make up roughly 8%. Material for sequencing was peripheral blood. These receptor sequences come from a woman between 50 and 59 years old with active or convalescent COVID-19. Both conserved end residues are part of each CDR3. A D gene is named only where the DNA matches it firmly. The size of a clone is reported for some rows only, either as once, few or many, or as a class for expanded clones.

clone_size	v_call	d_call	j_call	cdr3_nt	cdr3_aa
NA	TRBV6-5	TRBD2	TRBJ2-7	TGTGCCAGCGGGCGGGAGGCCGATCTTAGTATCGAGCAGTACTTC	CASGREADLSIEQYF
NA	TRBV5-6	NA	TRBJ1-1	TGTGCCAGCAGCTTGGGACTTTCGTGGTCTGAAGCTTTCTTT	CASSLGLSWSEAFF
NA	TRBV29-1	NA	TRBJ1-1	TGCAGCGTTTGGACAGACCCTGTTACTGAAGCTTTCTTT	CSVWTDPVTEAFF
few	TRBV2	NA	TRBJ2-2	TGTGCCAGCAGTGAGCAGGGAGGGAACACCGGGGAGCTGTTTTTT	CASSEQGGNTGELFF
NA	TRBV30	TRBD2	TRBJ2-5	TGTGCCTGGAGTGGGGAGGGCGGGACCCAGTACTTC	CAWSGEGGTQYF
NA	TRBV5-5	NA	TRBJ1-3	TGTGCCAGCAGCTTGGAACCAGGGATTTATAACACCATATATTTT	CASSLEPGIYNTIYF
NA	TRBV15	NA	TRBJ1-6	TGTGCCACCAGCAGAGATAAACAGGGTGGTGGTTCACCCCTCCACTTT	CATSRDKQGGGSPLHF
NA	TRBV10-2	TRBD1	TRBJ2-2	TGCGCCAGCAGTGATCAGGACAGGGACTACACCGGGGAGCTGTTTTTT	CASSDQDRDYTGELFF
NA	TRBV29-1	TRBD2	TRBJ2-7	TGCAGCGTTGGGAGCGGGAGGGCCTACGAGCAGTACTTC	CSVGSGRAYEQYF
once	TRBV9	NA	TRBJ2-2	TGTGCCAGCAGCGTAATGGCGGGGGCTGGGGGCGGGGAGCTGTTTTTT	CASSVMAGAGGGELFF
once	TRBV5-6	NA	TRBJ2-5	TGTGCCAGCAGCCCCCGCCCCGGGCAGCGGCCGGGGGAGACCCAGTACTTC	CASSPRPGQRPGETQYF
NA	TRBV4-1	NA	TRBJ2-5	TGCGCCAGCAGCCAAGATAAAGAGACCCAGTACTTC	CASSQDKETQYF
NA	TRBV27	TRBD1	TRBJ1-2	TGTGCCAGCTCGAAGGGGGCGTCCCTCTATGGCTACACCTTC	CASSKGASLYGYTF
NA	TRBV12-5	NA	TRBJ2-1	TGTGCTAGTGGTTTCCTCCTTCCGGGACTTTACAATGAGCAGTTCTTC	CASGFLLPGLYNEQFF
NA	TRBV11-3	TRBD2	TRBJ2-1	TGTGCCAGCAGCTTAGAGTCTCTAGCGGGCAATGAGCAGTTCTTC	CASSLESLAGNEQFF
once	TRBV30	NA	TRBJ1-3	TGTGCCTGGAGTGGGGGGGTAGCTGGAAACACCATATATTTT	CAWSGGVAGNTIYF
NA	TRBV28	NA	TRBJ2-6	TGTGCCAGCAGCCACGACAGGCCAGGGGCCAACGTCCTGACTTTC	CASSHDRPGANVLTF
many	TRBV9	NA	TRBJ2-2	TGTGCCAGCAGCCCAGATGGGGGCCTCCGGGAGCTGTTTTTT	CASSPDGGLRELFF
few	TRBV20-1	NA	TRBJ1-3	TGCAGTGCTAGTAATCGGGGTGGAAACACCATATATTTT	CSASNRGGNTIYF
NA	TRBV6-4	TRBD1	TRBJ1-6	TGTGCCAGCAGTAAGGGACAGGTCAATTCACCCCTCCACTTT	CASSKGQVNSPLHF
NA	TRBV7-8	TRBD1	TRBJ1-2	TGTGCCAGCAGCCCTCGACGGGACAGGGGTCCCTATGGCTACACCTTC	CASSPRRDRGPYGYTF
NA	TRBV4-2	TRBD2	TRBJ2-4	TGTGCCAGCAGCCACCACGGGACTAGCGGAACCAAAAACATTCAGTACTTC	CASSHHGTSGTKNIQYF
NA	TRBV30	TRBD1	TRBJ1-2	TGTGCCTGGAGCGGGACAGCTAACTATGGCTACACCTTC	CAWSGTANYGYTF
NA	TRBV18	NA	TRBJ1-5	TGTGCCAGCTCACCGGGGCAGGGAGGTCAGCCCCAGCATTTT	CASSPGQGGQPQHF
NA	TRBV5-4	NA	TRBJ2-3	TGTGCCAGCAGCTCCCGGATAGCAACAGATACGCAGTATTTT	CASSSRIATDTQYF
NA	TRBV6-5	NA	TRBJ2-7	TGTGCCAGCAGTTACTCGAGAGGTTCCGAGCAGTACTTC	CASSYSRGSEQYF
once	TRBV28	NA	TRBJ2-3	TGTGCCAGCAGACTCGGGGGCACAGATACGCAGTATTTT	CASRLGGTDTQYF
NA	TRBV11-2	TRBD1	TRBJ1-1	TGTGCCAGCAGCTCAGCGGGGTTCAGGGGGCGCCGGGACACTGAAGCTTTCTTT	CASSSAGFRGRRDTEAFF
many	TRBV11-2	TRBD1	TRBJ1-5	TGTGCCAGCAGCTTGGGGGACAGGGGGCTCGGTCAGCCCCAGCATTTT	CASSLGDRGLGQPQHF